A selection of T cell receptor beta chains follows, all from one sample in a study of T cells in Graves' hyperthyroidism and ophthalmopathy. In TCRdb, the multiplex PCR reads were re-called with MiXCR into one record per CDR3 protein. The sample carries some 600,000 distinct CDR3 sequences, about 45% recorded once. The sequencing input was peripheral blood or thyroid tissue (not recorded which). Every receptor here comes from a woman under 30 with Graves' hyperthyroidism. The CDR3 runs from the conserved cysteine through the conserved F or W. Fields, in order: clone size, D gene, V gene, J gene, CDR3 DNA, CDR3 protein. D genes are given only for firm matches. A row's size may be missing; if present it is once, few, many or a size class.

.,.,TRBV7-9,TRBJ1-2,TGTGCCAGCCACGGATCGGCCCGCACCTATGGCTACACCTTC,CASHGSARTYGYTF
.,TRBD2,TRBV14,TRBJ2-5,TGTGCCAGCAGCGTAGCGGGAGAGGGCCGAGAGACCCAGTACTTC,CASSVAGEGRETQYF
many,.,TRBV15,TRBJ2-2,TGTGCCACCAGCAGAGATCTACGGGGTTGGACCGGGGAGCTGTTTTTT,CATSRDLRGWTGELFF
.,.,TRBV20-1,TRBJ1-3,TGCAGTGCATCGCAGGGCCTCTCTGGAAACACCATATATTTT,CSASQGLSGNTIYF
.,.,TRBV7-8,TRBJ2-5,TGTGCCAGACTACCCATGAGCGAGACCCAGTACTTC,CARLPMSETQYF
.,.,TRBV24-1,TRBJ1-1,TGTGCCAGCAGTTTAGGGGGGGCCGTGGAAGCTTTCTTT,CASSLGGAVEAFF
many,TRBD2,TRBV7-9,TRBJ2-5,TGTGCCAGCAGCTTTAGCGGGAAGCAAGAGACCCAGTACTTC,CASSFSGKQETQYF
.,TRBD2,TRBV7-6,TRBJ2-7,TGTGCCAGCAGCTATAGCGGGAGGGTGTTGGAGCAGTACTTC,CASSYSGRVLEQYF
many,.,TRBV2,TRBJ2-5,TGTGCCAGCGGGAGATACCAAGAGACCCAGTACTTC,CASGRYQETQYF
.,.,TRBV19,TRBJ1-5,TGTGCCAGTAGTATCTCATTCAGGGTAAGCAATCAGCCCCAGCATTTT,CASSISFRVSNQPQHF
few,.,TRBV2,TRBJ2-5,TGTGCCAGCAGTGAACCGGGCAGGTCAGAGACCCAGTACTTC,CASSEPGRSETQYF
.,.,TRBV10-3,TRBJ1-1,TGTGCCATCAGCTGGCGGGAACAGGCGGTGAACACTGAAGCTTTCTTT,CAISWREQAVNTEAFF
many,.,TRBV7-9,TRBJ1-3,TGTGCCAGCAGCTTACAGGGCGAGCGAAACACCATATATTTT,CASSLQGERNTIYF
many,.,TRBV7-9,TRBJ1-1,TGTGCCAGCACCCAGGAGGGCACTGAAGCTTTCTTT,CASTQEGTEAFF
few,.,TRBV9,TRBJ1-2,TGTGCCAGCAGCCCCTACGGAATGGCTAACTATGGCTACACCTTC,CASSPYGMANYGYTF
.,.,TRBV6-9,TRBJ2-6,TGTGCCAGCAGTTATGGCTTTGGGGCCAACGTCCTGACTTTC,CASSYGFGANVLTF
.,.,TRBV19,TRBJ1-2,TGTGCCAGTACGACCCCCAGAATTAACTATGGCTACACCTTC,CASTTPRINYGYTF
.,.,TRBV2,TRBJ1-6,TGTGCCAGCAATGAACCGGGTGAGGCCCCCCTCCACTTT,CASNEPGEAPLHF
.,TRBD1,TRBV29-1,TRBJ1-2,TGCAGCGCAGCCGGGACAGGGGTTCGCGGCTACACCTTC,CSAAGTGVRGYTF
.,.,TRBV7-3,TRBJ2-2,TGTGCCAGCAGCCCGATGGGACTCACCGGGGAGCTGTTTTTT,CASSPMGLTGELFF
few,TRBD1,TRBV24-1,TRBJ1-1,TGTGCCAGCATCCGGGACAGGGAGAACACTGAAGCTTTCTTT,CASIRDRENTEAFF
.,.,TRBV7-9,TRBJ1-4,TGTGCCAGCAGTTCTAGCGGGAAACTGTTTTTT,CASSSSGKLFF
.,.,TRBV29-1,TRBJ2-7,TGCAGCGTGGGGGGGGGGCGGGTCGCCCACGAGCAGTACTTC,CSVGGGRVAHEQYF
.,.,TRBV7-8,TRBJ1-1,TGTGCCAGCAGCTTGTTGGGGACCGTTGGTACTTTCTTT,CASSLLGTVGTFF
.,.,TRBV10-3,TRBJ2-7,TGTGCCGGCAGTCGGAAACAAGGTTACGAGCAGTACTTC,CAGSRKQGYEQYF
.,.,TRBV3-1,TRBJ2-7,TGTGCCAGTCTGTCCCCTGGGTACGAGCAGTACTTC,CASLSPGYEQYF
few,.,TRBV9,TRBJ2-5,TGTGCCTGCGAGGGGGGAGTAGAGACCCAGTACTTC,CACEGGVETQYF
many,.,TRBV6-6,TRBJ2-5,TGTGCCAGCACCAGGGAGAACACCCAGTACTTC,CASTRENTQYF
.,.,TRBV7-9,TRBJ2-7,TGTGCCAGCAGCCCCTGGCGGTTCGCCTACGAGCAGTACTTC,CASSPWRFAYEQYF
few,TRBD1,TRBV7-4,TRBJ1-2,TGTGCCAGCAGCTGGAGTGGACAGGGGGTTGGCTACACCTTC,CASSWSGQGVGYTF
few,.,TRBV2,TRBJ1-5,TGTGCCAGCAGCCCGGTTCTCGCTCAGCCCCAGCATTTT,CASSPVLAQPQHF
few,TRBD1,TRBV29-1,TRBJ2-7,TGCAGCATGGAAAAGGGGGCTGAAACCTACGAGCAGTACTTC,CSMEKGAETYEQYF
.,.,TRBV7-8,TRBJ1-4,TGTGCCAGCAGCTTGGGGAGGGGGATGGAAAAACTGTTTTTT,CASSLGRGMEKLFF
.,.,TRBV5-1,TRBJ1-2,TGCGCCAGCAGCCCGGACTCTATCTATGGCTACACCTTC,CASSPDSIYGYTF
.,.,TRBV2,TRBJ2-7,TGTGCCAGCAGCCGGGCGGGCGACGGCGAGCAGTACTTC,CASSRAGDGEQYF
few,TRBD1,TRBV5-1,TRBJ1-1,TGCGCCAGCAGCTTACTGACAGGGAGGAGCACTGAAGCTTTCTTT,CASSLLTGRSTEAFF
many,.,TRBV15,TRBJ1-2,TGTGCCACCAGCAGAGTGACGGCAGCCTATGGCTACACCTTC,CATSRVTAAYGYTF
few,.,TRBV12-3/TRBV12-4,TRBJ1-2,TGTGCCAGCAGTTTGGCGATCACTATTCCCGGCTACACCTTC,CASSLAITIPGYTF
.,.,TRBV14,TRBJ1-3,TGTGCCAGCAGCCACCTCTTACGGGGGGGATCGAACACCATATATTTT,CASSHLLRGGSNTIYF
many,TRBD1,TRBV24-1,TRBJ1-1,TGTGCCACAGCCGGGACAGGGGCTGCTGAAGCTTTCTTT,CATAGTGAAEAFF
once,.,TRBV7-9,TRBJ2-3,TGTGCCAGCAGCTCGACGGCCACAGATGGTACGCAGTATTTT,CASSSTATDGTQYF
.,.,TRBV7-9,TRBJ2-2,TGTGCCTGGAGTGTGCTGGGGAACCAGCTGTTTTTT,CAWSVLGNQLFF
.,TRBD2,TRBV12-3/TRBV12-4,TRBJ2-7,TGTGCCAGCAGTTTTGGACTAGCGGGAGAGGAGCAGTACTTC,CASSFGLAGEEQYF
few,.,TRBV7-9,TRBJ1-1,TGCGCCAGCAGCCAAGAGGGACTGGGATCCACTGAAGCTTTCTTT,CASSQEGLGSTEAFF
.,.,TRBV7-8,TRBJ1-2,TGTGCCAGCAGGCCTTCACAGGGATGGAACTATGGCTACACCTTC,CASRPSQGWNYGYTF
few,TRBD2,TRBV19,TRBJ2-7,TGTGCCAGTAGTGGACTAGCGGAGTCCTACGAGCAGTACTTC,CASSGLAESYEQYF
.,.,TRBV10-3,TRBJ1-5,TGTGCCAGCAGCACATCGACGGAGCAGCCCCAGCATTTT,CASSTSTEQPQHF